A selection of T cell receptor beta chains follows, all from one sample in a study of T cells after yellow fever vaccination. MiXCR, applied by TCRdb to the 5' RACE reads, yields one record per CDR3 protein. The sample records some 260,000 distinct CDR3 sequences, around 4.9% being singletons. The input for sequencing was CD4+ T cells sorted from PBMCs, taken on the day of the yellow fever booster vaccination. Receptors originate from a man aged 18 to 30 who received the YFV17D yellow fever vaccine. Each CDR3 is given with its conserved first and last residue. D genes are given only for firm matches. Part of the rows lack a size; the others show once, few, many or a class for expanded clones.

>NA|NA|TRBJ2-3|TRBV7-2
TGTGCCAGCAGCTTGTCCAAAGATACGCAGTATTTT
CASSLSKDTQYF
>TRBD1|many|TRBJ1-1|TRBV28
TGTGCCAGCAGCAACAGGGGAAACACTGAAGCTTTCTTT
CASSNRGNTEAFF
>NA|many|TRBJ2-7|TRBV2
TGTGCCAGCAGTGAATATGGCGCTAGGGTCGAGCAGTACTTC
CASSEYGARVEQYF
>NA|many|TRBJ1-2|TRBV28
TGTGCCAGCAGTGAGGGGGGCCTCAACAACTATGGCTACACCTTC
CASSEGGLNNYGYTF
>NA|many|TRBJ2-2|TRBV9
TGTGCCAGCAGCGTAGCGGGCGGCTTCACCGGGGAGCTGTTTTTT
CASSVAGGFTGELFF
>TRBD1|NA|TRBJ1-2|TRBV29-1
TGCAGCGTACCTACAGGGGCCCGTCCGGGCTACACCTTC
CSVPTGARPGYTF
>TRBD2|few|TRBJ2-3|TRBV7-3
TGTGCCAGCAGCCCCCGCGGGGGGTCTAGCACAGATACGCAGTATTTT
CASSPRGGSSTDTQYF
>TRBD1|few|TRBJ1-1|TRBV5-5
TGTGCCAGCAGCTCACTACAGGGGCTAGACACTGAAGCTTTCTTT
CASSSLQGLDTEAFF
>TRBD1|many|TRBJ1-1|TRBV7-3
TGTGCCAGCAGCTCTGACCGGGACAGTGAAGCTTTCTTT
CASSSDRDSEAFF
>NA|NA|TRBJ1-6|TRBV5-6
TGTGCCAGCAGGGAACTTTTCAATTCACCCCTCCACTTT
CASRELFNSPLHF
>NA|many|TRBJ1-5|TRBV10-2
TGCGCCAGCAGTGAAAGGGGCGGGCTCGGGCAGCCCCAGCATTTT
CASSERGGLGQPQHF
>NA|many|TRBJ1-1|TRBV25-1
TGTGCCAGCAGTTTATTAATGAACACTGAAGCTTTCTTT
CASSLLMNTEAFF
>TRBD1|many|TRBJ2-3|TRBV14
TGTGCCAGCAGCCAAGACAGGGGGCATGGAGATACGCAGTATTTT
CASSQDRGHGDTQYF
>NA|NA|TRBJ2-3|TRBV5-4
TGTGCCAGCAGCTTCTCCCTCGGCACAGATACGCAGTATTTT
CASSFSLGTDTQYF
>NA|NA|TRBJ1-4|TRBV7-2
TGTGCCAGCAGCCAAGCGGGGTCCTTGTTTTTT
CASSQAGSLFF
>TRBD1|few|TRBJ2-7|TRBV12-3/TRBV12-4
TGTGCCAGCACCCCGACAGGGGGCCACCTTGGCCCGTACTTC
CASTPTGGHLGPYF
>NA|NA|TRBJ1-6|TRBV12-3/TRBV12-4
TGTGCCAGCAGCGATCCTAGTGGGGCAACAAATTCACCCCTCCACTTT
CASSDPSGATNSPLHF
>NA|few|TRBJ1-1|TRBV9
TGTGCCAGCAGCGTAGATCTCAGGGGTACTGAAGCTTTCTTT
CASSVDLRGTEAFF
>NA|many|TRBJ2-4|TRBV20-1
TGCAGTGCTAGAAGCCCAGGGGCCAAAAACATTCAGTACTTC
CSARSPGAKNIQYF
>TRBD1|NA|TRBJ1-6|TRBV4-3
TGCGCCAGCAGCCAAGAAAGACAGGGGCCTTTCTATAATTCACCCCTCCACTTT
CASSQERQGPFYNSPLHF
>NA|NA|TRBJ2-1|TRBV6-6
TGTGCCAGCACACAGGGATACTACAATGAGCAGTTCTTC
CASTQGYYNEQFF
>TRBD1|few|TRBJ2-5|TRBV7-8
TGTGCCACCGGCCGGTACAGGGGGCAAGAGACCCAGTACTTC
CATGRYRGQETQYF
>TRBD2|many|TRBJ2-3|TRBV7-8
TGTGCCAGCAGCGACTCGGGACTAGCGGGGGATGATACGCAGTATTTT
CASSDSGLAGDDTQYF
>TRBD1|many|TRBJ1-6|TRBV7-2
TGTGCCAGCAGCTTAGGGACAGGGGCCCCCTTTATATCACCCCTCCACTTT
CASSLGTGAPFISPLHF
>NA|once|TRBJ2-5|TRBV15
TGTGCCACCAGCAGAGGGGACGGAGTTCTCCAAGAGACCCAGTACTTC
CATSRGDGVLQETQYF
>NA|few|TRBJ2-7|TRBV20-1
TGCAGTGCTAGAGTTTACACGTCCTACGAGCAGTACTTC
CSARVYTSYEQYF
>NA|few|TRBJ2-3|TRBV7-2
TGTGCCAGCAGCTTAGGGTCTAGATATACGCAGTATTTT
CASSLGSRYTQYF
>NA|many|TRBJ2-3|TRBV7-9
TGTGCCAGCAGCTCCCGACTGCCAGTCACAGATACGCAGTATTTT
CASSSRLPVTDTQYF
>NA|many|TRBJ1-1|TRBV2
TGTGCCAGCAGTGAAGCGGAATTGCGTTGGGGGACGCGTGAAGCTTTCTTT
CASSEAELRWGTREAFF
>NA|many|TRBJ2-3|TRBV29-1
TGCAGCGTTGACCCGGCCGATACGCAGTATTTT
CSVDPADTQYF
>NA|NA|TRBJ1-1|TRBV11-2
TGTGCCAGCAGCTTACGGCACGGGGCCACTGAAGCTTTCTTT
CASSLRHGATEAFF
>NA|NA|TRBJ1-5|TRBV5-5
TGTGCCAGCAGCCCCGGACCAGTTCAGCCCCAGCATTTT
CASSPGPVQPQHF
>NA|NA|TRBJ2-5|TRBV6-2/TRBV6-3
TGTGCCAGCATCGATCGTACAGAACAAGAGACCCAGTACTTC
CASIDRTEQETQYF
>NA|NA|TRBJ2-5|TRBV4-1
TGCGCCAGCAGCCAAGGGGTTAGGGAGACCCAGTACTTC
CASSQGVRETQYF
>NA|many|TRBJ1-5|TRBV7-2
TGTGCCAGCAGCTTAGTTGGCGCTAATCAGCCCCAGCATTTT
CASSLVGANQPQHF
>NA|many|TRBJ2-1|TRBV5-1
TGCGCCAGCAGCCTAGGACTGGAGAACAATGAGCAGTTCTTC
CASSLGLENNEQFF
>NA|NA|TRBJ2-3|TRBV7-6
TGTGCCAGCAGCTTAATCATGGACGATACGCAGTATTTT
CASSLIMDDTQYF
>TRBD1|NA|TRBJ1-1|TRBV20-1
TGCAGTGCCAAACGGACAGGAGGGACTGAAGCTTTCTTT
CSAKRTGGTEAFF
>TRBD1|many|TRBJ1-5|TRBV20-1
TGCAGTGCTTCAGGGGGCGCGGGCAATCAGCCCCAGCATTTT
CSASGGAGNQPQHF
>NA|NA|TRBJ1-1|TRBV16
TGTGCCAGCAGCCAGAGGTCGGCGAACACTGAAGCTTTCTTT
CASSQRSANTEAFF
>NA|NA|TRBJ1-1|TRBV4-3
TGCGCCAGCAGCCAAAAGACAGGCGAGAACACTGAAGCTTTCTTT
CASSQKTGENTEAFF
>NA|once|TRBJ1-6|TRBV4-2
TGTGCCAGCAGCCGGAACCCCCGGGGGGGTGAATCACCCCTCCACTTT
CASSRNPRGGESPLHF
>NA|few|TRBJ2-3|TRBV5-4
TGTGCCAGCAGCCACCGGGACCGCCGCACAGATACGCAGTATTTT
CASSHRDRRTDTQYF
>TRBD2|NA|TRBJ2-1|TRBV27
TGTGCCAGAAGTCCCTTGACTAGCGGGGGGGCCAGGGAGCAGTTCTTC
CARSPLTSGGAREQFF
>NA|few|TRBJ1-2|TRBV19
TGTGCCAGTAGTTCGAGCACCCAAAACTATGGCTACACCTTC
CASSSSTQNYGYTF
>NA|few|TRBJ1-6|TRBV7-2
TGTGCCAGCAGCATCCTGGGGGGTCAGCTGTCACCCCTCCACTTT
CASSILGGQLSPLHF
>NA|many|TRBJ1-1|TRBV6-6
TGTGCCAGCAGGAATACAGGGTCGGCGGGCGCTGAAGCTTTCTTT
CASRNTGSAGAEAFF